This T cell receptor beta chain emerged from a study of early T cells in non-severe SARS-CoV-2 infection. The CDR3 covers 15 residues. CDR1 and CDR2 (germline): SGHNT, YYREEE (reference sequence). Unmatched junction bases numbered 5, after V lost 4 bases and J lost 2 bases. Individual cDNA molecules were tagged with unique molecular identifiers. In TCRdb, the 5' RACE reads were re-called with MiXCR into one record per CDR3 protein. Counted here are nearly 70,000 distinct CDR3 sequences, 4% to 6% occurring once; the ten biggest clones make up 3% to 4%. This clonotype turned up a few times. The receptor was derived from an adult who was a healthcare worker with PCR-confirmed SARS-CoV-2 infection or an uninfected control (not recorded which). The donor label of this sample is uncertain. The sample was whole blood, taken at baseline. The chain joins TRBV5-4 to TRBJ2-2; TRBD1 matches at 7 bases. The CDR3 loop is CASSRDSPNTGELFF. The DNA for the CDR3 is TGTGCCAGCAGCCGGGACAGCCCTAACACCGGGGAGCTGTTTTTT.